The rows below give T cell receptor beta chains drawn from one sample of a study of CD8+ T cells in alopecia areata. Measured with immunoSEQ multiplex PCR; TCRdb has only the in-frame clones, and not every one. The sample comprises over 150,000 clones, approximately 53% of which are singletons, and roughly 10% rests with the top ten. Sequences were derived from CD8+ T cells sorted from blood, sampled at week 24, from a patient treated with tofacitinib. These receptors came from a human donor with alopecia areata. CDR3s include the opening cysteine and the closing phenylalanine or tryptophan. The D gene is left open where the match is weak. The listing skips clone size in some rows; elsewhere it reads once, few, many or a size class.

J gene: TRBJ2-1; CDR3 length: 16; D gene: TRBD2; clone size: .; V gene: TRBV5-6; CDR3 protein: CASSRDQASGYNEQFF; CDR3 DNA: TGTGCCAGCAGCAGGGATCAGGCTAGCGGGTACAATGAGCAGTTCTTC
J gene: TRBJ2-7; CDR3 length: 14; D gene: .; clone size: .; V gene: TRBV7-8; CDR3 protein: CASSRSSDLYEQYF; CDR3 DNA: TGTGCCAGCAGCCGTAGTTCGGACCTCTACGAGCAGTACTTC
J gene: TRBJ2-1; CDR3 length: 13; D gene: .; clone size: few; V gene: TRBV2; CDR3 protein: CARFRTSYNEQFF; CDR3 DNA: TGTGCCAGATTTCGGACTTCCTACAATGAGCAGTTCTTC
J gene: TRBJ1-1; CDR3 length: 13; D gene: .; clone size: .; V gene: TRBV6-5; CDR3 protein: CASSYSEGPEAFF; CDR3 DNA: TGTGCCAGCAGTTACTCAGAAGGTCCTGAAGCTTTCTTT
J gene: TRBJ1-5; CDR3 length: 13; D gene: .; clone size: .; V gene: TRBV6-5; CDR3 protein: CASRPGSNQPQHF; CDR3 DNA: TGTGCCAGCCGGCCGGGGAGCAATCAGCCCCAGCATTTT
J gene: TRBJ2-3; CDR3 length: 13; D gene: .; clone size: .; V gene: TRBV6-6; CDR3 protein: CASSPDPTDTQYF; CDR3 DNA: TGTGCCAGCAGTCCCGATCCCACAGATACGCAGTATTTT
J gene: TRBJ2-7; CDR3 length: 15; D gene: TRBD1; clone size: .; V gene: TRBV4-3; CDR3 protein: CASSLSGQGVYEQYF; CDR3 DNA: TGCGCCAGCAGCCTCTCCGGGCAGGGGGTCTACGAGCAGTACTTC
J gene: TRBJ1-1; CDR3 length: 15; D gene: TRBD1; clone size: .; V gene: TRBV5-6; CDR3 protein: CASSFITGADTEAFF; CDR3 DNA: TGTGCCAGCAGCTTCATAACAGGGGCGGACACTGAAGCTTTCTTT
J gene: TRBJ1-4; CDR3 length: 14; D gene: .; clone size: .; V gene: TRBV30; CDR3 protein: CATNPTTTNEKLFF; CDR3 DNA: TGTGCCACCAACCCAACGACAACTAATGAAAAACTGTTTTTT
J gene: TRBJ2-6; CDR3 length: 16; D gene: .; clone size: .; V gene: TRBV5-1; CDR3 protein: CASSLITISGANVLTF; CDR3 DNA: TGCGCCAGCAGCTTGATAACCATCTCTGGGGCCAACGTCCTGACTTTC
J gene: TRBJ2-3; CDR3 length: 16; D gene: TRBD2; clone size: .; V gene: TRBV6-1; CDR3 protein: CASRELAGGRTDTQYF; CDR3 DNA: TGTGCCAGCAGGGAACTAGCGGGGGGCCGTACAGATACGCAGTATTTT
J gene: TRBJ2-6; CDR3 length: 13; D gene: .; clone size: .; V gene: TRBV7-9; CDR3 protein: CAVNPSGANVLTF; CDR3 DNA: TGTGCCGTAAACCCGTCTGGGGCCAACGTCCTGACTTTC
J gene: TRBJ2-3; CDR3 length: 12; D gene: TRBD2; clone size: .; V gene: TRBV5-6; CDR3 protein: CASGSGGDTQYF; CDR3 DNA: TGTGCCAGCGGATCGGGGGGAGATACGCAGTATTTT
J gene: TRBJ2-1; CDR3 length: 16; D gene: .; clone size: .; V gene: TRBV11-3; CDR3 protein: CASSLDRGASYNEQFF; CDR3 DNA: TGTGCCAGCAGCTTAGACAGGGGGGCGTCCTACAATGAGCAGTTCTTC
J gene: TRBJ2-3; CDR3 length: 13; D gene: .; clone size: .; V gene: TRBV9; CDR3 protein: CASSVLGSDTQYF; CDR3 DNA: TGTGCCAGCAGCGTCCTCGGGAGCGATACGCAGTATTTT
J gene: TRBJ1-5; CDR3 length: 13; D gene: .; clone size: .; V gene: TRBV27; CDR3 protein: CASSFGRNSDQHF; CDR3 DNA: TGTGCCAGCAGTTTTGGGAGGAATAGTGACCAGCATTTT
J gene: TRBJ1-5; CDR3 length: 14; D gene: .; clone size: .; V gene: TRBV7-8; CDR3 protein: CASSGSGAFQPQHF; CDR3 DNA: TGTGCCAGCAGTGGTTCGGGGGCTTTTCAGCCCCAGCATTTT
J gene: TRBJ2-7; CDR3 length: 15; D gene: .; clone size: once; V gene: TRBV30; CDR3 protein: CAWSDRQWISYEQYF; CDR3 DNA: TGTGCCTGGAGTGACAGACAGTGGATCTCCTACGAGCAGTACTTC
J gene: TRBJ2-7; CDR3 length: 15; D gene: .; clone size: few; V gene: TRBV11-2; CDR3 protein: CASSPAAGTTYEQYF; CDR3 DNA: TGTGCCAGCAGCCCAGCTGCAGGGACAACCTACGAGCAGTACTTC
J gene: TRBJ1-5; CDR3 length: 13; D gene: .; clone size: .; V gene: TRBV27; CDR3 protein: CASSLTRTRPQHF; CDR3 DNA: TGTGCCAGCAGTTTAACCCGAACGAGGCCCCAGCATTTT
J gene: TRBJ2-2; CDR3 length: 14; D gene: TRBD1; clone size: few; V gene: TRBV19; CDR3 protein: CASWTGPNTGELFF; CDR3 DNA: TGTGCCAGTTGGACAGGGCCCAACACCGGGGAGCTGTTTTTT
J gene: TRBJ2-4; CDR3 length: 13; D gene: TRBD2; clone size: few; V gene: TRBV7-9; CDR3 protein: CASAGEAKNIQYF; CDR3 DNA: TGTGCGTCAGCGGGGGAGGCCAAAAACATTCAGTACTTC
J gene: TRBJ2-3; CDR3 length: 13; D gene: .; clone size: .; V gene: TRBV7-9; CDR3 protein: CATPGRSTDTQYF; CDR3 DNA: TGTGCCACACCGGGACGGAGCACAGATACGCAGTATTTT
J gene: TRBJ1-2; CDR3 length: 10; D gene: .; clone size: few; V gene: TRBV29-1; CDR3 protein: CSVPGGGYTF; CDR3 DNA: TGCAGCGTCCCAGGAGGGGGCTACACCTTC
J gene: TRBJ1-1; CDR3 length: 12; D gene: .; clone size: .; V gene: TRBV29-1; CDR3 protein: CSVVSLNTEAFF; CDR3 DNA: TGCAGCGTTGTATCCCTGAACACTGAAGCTTTCTTT
J gene: TRBJ1-1; CDR3 length: 15; D gene: .; clone size: .; V gene: TRBV30; CDR3 protein: CAWSGSRQMNTEAFF; CDR3 DNA: TGTGCCTGGAGTGGGAGTCGACAGATGAACACTGAAGCTTTCTTT
J gene: TRBJ2-1; CDR3 length: 14; D gene: TRBD2; clone size: few; V gene: TRBV29-1; CDR3 protein: CSVRTSGGIDEQFF; CDR3 DNA: TGCAGCGTTCGGACTAGCGGGGGAATCGATGAGCAGTTCTTC
J gene: TRBJ1-2; CDR3 length: 14; D gene: .; clone size: .; V gene: TRBV29-1; CDR3 protein: CSAPPGGESYGYTF; CDR3 DNA: TGCAGCGCCCCCCCGGGGGGTGAGAGCTATGGCTACACCTTC
J gene: TRBJ2-3; CDR3 length: 11; D gene: .; clone size: .; V gene: TRBV12-5; CDR3 protein: CASGSTDTQYF; CDR3 DNA: TGTGCTAGTGGTTCCACAGATACGCAGTATTTT
J gene: TRBJ1-1; CDR3 length: 11; D gene: .; clone size: .; V gene: TRBV30; CDR3 protein: CAAEDYTEAFF; CDR3 DNA: TGTGCCGCTGAGGATTACACTGAAGCTTTCTTT
J gene: TRBJ2-1; CDR3 length: 14; D gene: .; clone size: .; V gene: TRBV9; CDR3 protein: CASSALDRYNEQFF; CDR3 DNA: TGTGCCAGCAGCGCCCTGGACCGATACAATGAGCAGTTCTTC
J gene: TRBJ1-1; CDR3 length: 13; D gene: .; clone size: .; V gene: TRBV30; CDR3 protein: CAWRVDSNTEAFF; CDR3 DNA: TGTGCCTGGAGGGTGGACAGCAACACTGAAGCTTTCTTT
J gene: TRBJ2-1; CDR3 length: 15; D gene: TRBD2; clone size: .; V gene: TRBV27; CDR3 protein: CASSAVAGVYNEQFF; CDR3 DNA: TGTGCCAGCAGTGCCGTCGCGGGGGTTTACAATGAGCAGTTCTTC
J gene: TRBJ2-7; CDR3 length: 13; D gene: .; clone size: .; V gene: TRBV9; CDR3 protein: CASSGDSSYEQYF; CDR3 DNA: TGTGCCAGCAGCGGCGACAGCAGCTACGAGCAGTACTTC
J gene: TRBJ2-2; CDR3 length: 14; D gene: TRBD2; clone size: .; V gene: TRBV9; CDR3 protein: CASDGTSGTGELFF; CDR3 DNA: TGTGCCAGCGATGGGACTAGCGGGACCGGGGAGCTGTTTTTT
J gene: TRBJ1-6; CDR3 length: 14; D gene: TRBD1; clone size: .; V gene: TRBV7-9; CDR3 protein: CASRDRAYNSPLHF; CDR3 DNA: TGTGCCAGCAGAGACAGGGCTTATAATTCACCCCTCCACTTT